The rows below give T cell receptor beta chains drawn from one sample of a study of cytotoxic CD8 clonotypes in ibrutinib-treated CLL. Only in-frame clones appear in the TCRdb table, and some are missing; sequencing was by immunoSEQ multiplex PCR. The profile covers about 200,000 clones, with around 70% appearing a single time and approximately 6.3% taken by the ten largest. This material consisted of PBMCs, taken after 12 months of ibrutinib treatment. All receptors come from a human donor with chronic lymphocytic leukemia. The CDR3 runs from the conserved cysteine through the conserved F or W. A D gene is named only where the DNA matches it firmly. Size values are once, few and many counts, or a class for expanded clones, and some rows have none.

TRBD2	NA	TRBJ2-2	TRBV5-4	CASSPMGLAGDTGELFF	TGTGCCAGCAGCCCAATGGGACTAGCGGGGGACACCGGGGAGCTGTTTTTT
NA	once	TRBJ2-7	TRBV29-1	CSVVPGSPPYEQYF	TGCAGCGTTGTACCTGGGTCTCCCCCTTACGAGCAGTACTTC
NA	once	TRBJ1-1	TRBV10-3	CAISPDSYNTEAFF	TGTGCCATCAGTCCCGACAGCTACAACACTGAAGCTTTCTTT
NA	NA	TRBJ2-5	TRBV6-6	CASSYGQYQETQYF	TGTGCCAGCAGTTACGGCCAGTACCAAGAGACCCAGTACTTC
TRBD2	NA	TRBJ2-7	TRBV9	CASSSGLGSDEQYF	TGTGCCAGCAGCTCTGGACTAGGATCCGACGAGCAGTACTTC
NA	NA	TRBJ1-1	TRBV5-1	CASSPPGEDTEAFF	TGCGCCAGCAGCCCTCCAGGGGAGGACACTGAAGCTTTCTTT
NA	NA	TRBJ1-1	TRBV11-2	CASSLSVWRGNTEAFF	TGTGCCAGCAGCTTAAGCGTGTGGAGGGGGAACACTGAAGCTTTCTTT
TRBD1	NA	TRBJ1-6	TRBV27	CASSPRTGTYNSPLHF	TGTGCCAGCAGTCCAAGGACAGGGACCTATAATTCACCCCTCCACTTT
NA	NA	TRBJ2-3	TRBV6-1	CASRVSTDTQYF	TGTGCCAGCAGGGTTAGCACAGATACGCAGTATTTT
NA	NA	TRBJ2-7	TRBV5-1	CASSLIAQEQYF	TGCGCCAGCAGCTTGATAGCGCAAGAGCAGTACTTC
NA	once	TRBJ1-1	TRBV6-5	CASSLLQGASTEAFF	TGTGCCAGCAGTCTACTCCAGGGAGCGAGCACTGAAGCTTTCTTT
NA	NA	TRBJ2-7	TRBV21-1	CASSKGLPYEQYF	TGTGCCAGCAGCAAAGGACTACCCTACGAGCAGTACTTC
NA	many	TRBJ2-1	TRBV27	CASSLNYEQFF	TGTGCCAGCAGTTTAAATTATGAGCAGTTCTTC
NA	NA	TRBJ1-5	TRBV6-1	CASSESGGGQPQHF	TGTGCCAGCAGTGAATCGGGAGGGGGTCAGCCCCAGCATTTT
NA	NA	TRBJ2-7	TRBV6-6	CASSLGGWGYEQYF	TGTGCCAGCTCTCTCGGGGGTTGGGGCTACGAGCAGTACTTC
NA	few	TRBJ2-7	TRBV6-1	CASREYHGSHPYEQYF	TGTGCCAGCAGGGAATACCACGGGAGTCACCCCTACGAGCAGTACTTC
TRBD1	NA	TRBJ1-2	TRBV6-5	CASSYLGQGGGYTF	TGTGCCAGCAGTTACCTTGGACAGGGAGGAGGCTACACCTTC
NA	NA	TRBJ2-7	TRBV2	CASSTSGIPGHEQYF	TGTGCCAGCAGTACTAGTGGGATCCCTGGCCACGAGCAGTACTTC
NA	NA	TRBJ2-7	TRBV6-1	CASSVSASYEQYF	TGTGCCAGCAGTGTTTCAGCTTCCTACGAGCAGTACTTC
NA	NA	TRBJ1-2	TRBV30	CAWSVRMGYGYTF	TGTGCCTGGAGTGTAAGAATGGGTTATGGCTACACCTTC